This TCR beta chain was identified in a study of CD8 T cells in Susac syndrome. Trimming took 6 bases from V and 7 from J, leaving 20 bases between them. This CDR3 region has 15 residues. Germline CDR1 reads MNHEY; CDR2 reads SMNVEV (reference sequence). The authors reverse transcribed roughly 0.5 to 1 ug RNA with random hexamers. TCRdb re-analysed the immunoSEQ multiplex PCR reads in MiXCR, keeping a single row per CDR3 protein. The sample holds about 190,000 distinct CDR3 sequences; under 95% are singletons and the top ten take roughly 0.096%. CD8+ and CD4+ blood T cells underwent TCR beta sequencing.

The J gene is TRBJ2-3, the V gene TRBV27; D may be TRBD1 (5 bases). Sequenced material: CD4+ T cells from PBMCs. This receptor was obtained from a human donor in good health. The CDR3 reads CASSPQGRSQNTQYF. CDR3 coding DNA: TGTGCCAGCAGCCCCCAGGGCAGATCACAGAATACGCAGTATTTT.